Listed below are T cell receptor beta chains from one sample, sequenced in a study of post-analysis software for immune sequencing data. TCRdb re-derived calls from the PCR reads in MiXCR, one entry per CDR3 protein. The sample has some 240,000 distinct CDR3 sequences, roughly a third seen once. The source material was blood. The receptors here all came from a girl aged 5 to 17 with multiple sclerosis. The CDR3 runs from the conserved cysteine through the conserved F or W. A D gene is named only where the DNA matches it firmly. Not all rows give a size; the values are once, few, many and, for expanded clones, a class.

TRBV4-1	-	-	TRBJ2-5	CASSQVGTTQYF	TGCGCCAGCAGCCAAGTAGGAACGACCCAGTACTTC
TRBV2	-	-	TRBJ2-3	CASKGSRASTDTQYF	TGTGCCAGCAAGGGGAGTAGGGCTAGCACAGATACGCAGTATTTT
TRBV29-1	many	-	TRBJ1-1	CSVDVVNTEAFF	TGCAGCGTTGATGTGGTGAACACTGAAGCTTTCTTT
TRBV10-2	many	-	TRBJ2-1	CASSRDFDNEQFF	TGCGCCAGCAGTCGGGACTTCGACAATGAGCAGTTCTTC
TRBV10-3	-	TRBD2	TRBJ2-1	CAISEPRLAVGDEQFF	TGTGCCATCAGTGAGCCCCGGCTAGCGGTGGGCGATGAGCAGTTCTTC
TRBV7-2	few	-	TRBJ2-1	CASSSDFHEQFF	TGTGCCAGCAGCTCGGACTTTCATGAGCAGTTCTTC
TRBV29-1	many	TRBD2	TRBJ2-5	CSFDAGGQETQYF	TGCAGCTTTGACGCGGGAGGTCAAGAGACCCAGTACTTC
TRBV11-2	many	TRBD1	TRBJ1-2	CASSRDREGGYTF	TGTGCCAGCAGCCGGGACAGGGAAGGTGGCTACACCTTC
TRBV18	many	TRBD2	TRBJ2-3	CASSPRASGTSTDTQYF	TGTGCCAGCTCACCAAGGGCTAGCGGGACTAGCACAGATACGCAGTATTTT
TRBV3-1	-	TRBD1	TRBJ1-6	CASSQGDRGSERSPLHF	TGTGCCAGCAGCCAAGGGGACAGGGGGTCGGAGCGTTCACCCCTCCACTTT
TRBV12-3/TRBV12-4	many	-	TRBJ1-1	CASSIRGTEAFF	TGTGCCAGCAGTATTCGGGGGACTGAAGCTTTCTTT
TRBV20-1	many	TRBD1	TRBJ1-1	CSADTGQEMSTEAFF	TGCAGTGCTGACACAGGACAGGAGATGAGCACTGAAGCTTTCTTT
TRBV5-1	-	TRBD2	TRBJ2-1	CASSSMVAGVSYNEQFF	TGCGCCAGCAGCTCGATGGTAGCGGGAGTTTCCTACAATGAGCAGTTCTTC
TRBV5-6	-	-	TRBJ1-2	CASSLTGANYGYTF	TGTGCCAGCAGCTTGACAGGCGCTAACTATGGCTACACCTTC
TRBV7-8	few	-	TRBJ1-1	CASSPRGGIFAEAFF	TGTGCCAGCAGCCCTCGGGGGGGGATATTCGCTGAAGCTTTCTTT
TRBV12-3/TRBV12-4	many	-	TRBJ2-5	CASSLIHRETQYF	TGTGCCAGCAGTTTAATCCACCGAGAGACCCAGTACTTC
TRBV12-3/TRBV12-4	few	-	TRBJ2-1	CASSGGGGHKNEQFF	TGTGCCAGCAGTGGGGGTGGAGGCCATAAGAATGAGCAGTTCTTC
TRBV5-1	-	TRBD2	TRBJ2-7	CASSFSSGGSSYNEQYF	TGCGCCAGCAGCTTCTCTAGCGGGGGCTCCTCCTACAATGAGCAGTACTTC
TRBV5-1	many	-	TRBJ2-3	CASSLDGSRTDTQYF	TGCGCCAGCAGCTTGGATGGGTCTCGCACAGATACGCAGTATTTT
TRBV6-2/TRBV6-3	-	TRBD2	TRBJ2-2	CASREHGLAGDTGELFF	TGTGCCAGCAGAGAACACGGACTAGCGGGAGACACCGGGGAGCTGTTTTTT
TRBV6-5	-	TRBD1	TRBJ2-7	CASSYRGTGVEQYF	TGTGCCAGCAGTTACCGGGGGACAGGGGTAGAGCAGTACTTC
TRBV20-1	many	TRBD1	TRBJ2-1	CSSMGDRGEREQFF	TGCAGTTCCATGGGGGACAGGGGCGAAAGGGAGCAGTTCTTC
TRBV9	-	-	TRBJ2-1	CASSVAPITAYNEQFF	TGTGCCAGCAGCGTAGCGCCTATAACCGCCTACAATGAGCAGTTCTTC
TRBV5-1	-	-	TRBJ2-1	CASSLVGEVFF	TGCGCCAGCAGCTTGGTAGGGGAGGTGTTCTTC
TRBV20-1	-	-	TRBJ2-3	CSAIDRTGWASSTDTQYF	TGCAGTGCCATAGACCGCACGGGATGGGCTTCCAGCACAGATACGCAGTATTTT
TRBV5-1	few	-	TRBJ1-1	CASSFGQVNTEAFF	TGCGCCAGCAGCTTCGGGCAGGTGAACACTGAAGCTTTCTTT
TRBV6-5	few	-	TRBJ2-2	CASTSGDLGSVTGELFF	TGTGCCAGCACTTCCGGGGACCTGGGATCGGTCACCGGGGAGCTGTTTTTT
TRBV5-1	few	TRBD1	TRBJ1-6	CASSLALRGTNSPLHF	TGCGCCAGCAGCTTGGCCCTCAGGGGGACTAATTCACCCCTCCACTTT
TRBV7-9	-	TRBD2	TRBJ2-2	CASRSSRLAGGSNTGELFF	TGTGCCAGCAGATCGTCCCGACTAGCGGGGGGATCGAACACCGGGGAGCTGTTTTTT
TRBV7-2	few	TRBD1	TRBJ1-4	CASSSTGTGDEKLFF	TGTGCCAGCAGCTCAACCGGGACAGGGGATGAAAAACTGTTTTTT
TRBV2	many	-	TRBJ1-2	CASNGRVYGYTF	TGTGCCAGCAATGGGCGGGTCTATGGCTACACCTTC
TRBV4-1	-	-	TRBJ1-1	CASSLPGTGANTEAFF	TGCGCCAGCAGTCTTCCTGGGACGGGAGCGAACACTGAAGCTTTCTTT
TRBV6-1	few	-	TRBJ1-1	CASNRVWTEAFF	TGTGCTAGCAATCGGGTTTGGACTGAAGCTTTCTTT
TRBV6-6	many	-	TRBJ2-5	CASSYGTSSRQETQYF	TGTGCCAGCAGTTATGGTACTAGCAGTCGCCAAGAGACCCAGTACTTC
TRBV28	-	TRBD2	TRBJ2-1	CASSSAGPSYNEQFF	TGTGCCAGCAGTTCAGCGGGGCCCAGTTACAATGAGCAGTTCTTC
TRBV29-1	-	TRBD1	TRBJ2-5	CSVGGPGQGGETQYF	TGCAGCGTTGGCGGACCGGGACAGGGTGGGGAGACCCAGTACTTC
TRBV5-1	many	-	TRBJ2-6	CASSYRDTRSGANVLTF	TGCGCCAGCAGCTACCGGGACACCCGGTCGGGGGCCAACGTCCTGACTTTC
TRBV18	-	-	TRBJ1-1	CASSPTREPNTEAFF	TGTGCCAGCTCACCAACGAGGGAGCCGAACACTGAAGCTTTCTTT
TRBV27	many	TRBD2	TRBJ2-1	CASSLTSGRAWNEQFF	TGTGCCAGCAGTTTAACTAGCGGGAGGGCCTGGAATGAGCAGTTCTTC